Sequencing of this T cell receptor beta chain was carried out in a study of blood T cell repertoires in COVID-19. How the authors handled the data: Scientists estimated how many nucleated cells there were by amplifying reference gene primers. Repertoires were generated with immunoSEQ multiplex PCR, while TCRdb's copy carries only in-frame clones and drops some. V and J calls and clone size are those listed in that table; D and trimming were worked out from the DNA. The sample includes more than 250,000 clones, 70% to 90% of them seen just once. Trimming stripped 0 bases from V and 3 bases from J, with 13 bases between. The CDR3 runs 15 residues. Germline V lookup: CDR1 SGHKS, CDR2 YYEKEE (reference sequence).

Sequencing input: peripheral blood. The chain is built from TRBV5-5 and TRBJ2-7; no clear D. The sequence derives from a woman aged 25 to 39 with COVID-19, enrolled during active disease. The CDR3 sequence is CASSLDSPVFYEQYF. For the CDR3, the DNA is TGTGCCAGCAGCTTGGACAGCCCGGTATTCTACGAGCAGTACTTC.